Given below is one T cell receptor (beta chain) in context. It has no known antigen specificity. No base quality information exists; no much larger clone differs at one position. The source of the sample is a study of identifying expanded T cells in peripheral blood (dated by TCRdb to the late 2010s). For context, the study as a whole: Technical replicates were generated by sequencing separate aliquots of the same genomic DNA pool, with four replicates compared pairwise.

TCRbeta CDR3 regions were profiled with the immunoSEQ Assay using bias-controlled multiplex PCR amplification of genomic DNA. Regarding the original processing steps: The absolute abundance of each unique TCRbeta CDR3 region was quantified after sequences were collapsed and filtered. Differential abundance was assessed using a binomial (Fisher-equivalent) model and a beta-binomial model in which time-dependent variance fitted from healthy donors was added. Clones with fewer than 5 combined templates were removed, and differential abundance was called for clones with a Benjamini-Hochberg FDR below 0.01. The form v = (b*log(k)+a)^2 was used to model beta-binomial variance as a function of total template count across the two samples. TCRdb's version of the immuneACCESS table is confined to in-frame rearrangements and falls short of the full clone set. An unresolved V gene accounts for under half of the shortfall where checked; the remainder is of unknown origin. The V and J calls and clone size come from that table; D and trimming were worked out from the DNA. For this sample the table gives about 89,000 clones, of which about nine tenths were detected only once. Jointly, the top ten make up around 4.1% of the sample.

V was cut back by 6 bases and J by 1 base, leaving a gap of 17 bases between them. From cysteine to phenylalanine, the CDR3 is 16 amino acids long. CDR3 DNA only is kept here, 48 bases in frame from base 1. Taken from the germline V gene, the CDR1 and CDR2 loops are SNHLY and FYNNEI. During the collection period, no infections or other immune events were recorded for the healthy donors. Blood repertoires from healthy donors were used as a training cohort for calibrating time-dependent variance in a beta-binomial model of differential abundance of T-cell clones. There were 10 healthy donors in the training cohort, of whom 3 were female and 7 were male. On average the donors were about 40 years old, and their ages spanned roughly 25 to 65 years. Whole blood was collected from each healthy donor at three time points spaced roughly two weeks apart and obtained from a commercial supplier. Genomic DNA was extracted from unsorted whole blood for immunosequencing.

The investigation overall reported the following: Variance in clone template counts between two-week samples significantly increased with total template count across all healthy donors. The authors expected biological variance in healthy repertoires might increase further over much longer intervals such as months to years. The binomial model flagged about 1.1 differentially abundant clones between technical replicates but about 16 over about 2 weeks and roughly 20 over approximately 4 weeks. Across all healthy-donor time intervals, the beta-binomial model significantly cut both the number of clones called differentially abundant and the false-positive rate.

This receptor was taken from a person between 18 and 75 years old in good health. The rearranged segments are TRBV2 and TRBJ2-3; a tentative D call is TRBD2 (5 bases match). Sequencing was done on a sample of blood. CDR3 reads: CASRAEARAGTDTQYF. The DNA sequence reads TGTGCCAGCAGGGCAGAGGCTCGAGCGGGCACAGATACGCAGTATTTT.